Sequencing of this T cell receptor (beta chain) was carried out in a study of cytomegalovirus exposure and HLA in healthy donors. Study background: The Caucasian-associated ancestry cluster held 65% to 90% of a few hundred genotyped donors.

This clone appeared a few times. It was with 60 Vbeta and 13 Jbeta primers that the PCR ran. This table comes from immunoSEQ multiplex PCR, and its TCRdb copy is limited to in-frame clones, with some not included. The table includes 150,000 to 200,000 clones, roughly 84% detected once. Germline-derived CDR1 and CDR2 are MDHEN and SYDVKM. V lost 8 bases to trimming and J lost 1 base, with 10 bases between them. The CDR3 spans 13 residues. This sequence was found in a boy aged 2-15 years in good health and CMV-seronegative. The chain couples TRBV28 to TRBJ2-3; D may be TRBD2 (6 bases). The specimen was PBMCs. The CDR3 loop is CASAGSGTDTQYF. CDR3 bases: TGTGCCAGCGCGGGGAGTGGCACAGATACGCAGTATTTT. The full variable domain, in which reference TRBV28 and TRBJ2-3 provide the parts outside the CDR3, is DVKVTQSSRYLVKRTGEKVFLECVQDMDHENMFWYRQDPGLGLRLIYFSYDVKMKEKGDIPEGYSVSREKKERFSLILESASTNQTSMYLCASAGSGTDTQYFGPGTRLTVL.